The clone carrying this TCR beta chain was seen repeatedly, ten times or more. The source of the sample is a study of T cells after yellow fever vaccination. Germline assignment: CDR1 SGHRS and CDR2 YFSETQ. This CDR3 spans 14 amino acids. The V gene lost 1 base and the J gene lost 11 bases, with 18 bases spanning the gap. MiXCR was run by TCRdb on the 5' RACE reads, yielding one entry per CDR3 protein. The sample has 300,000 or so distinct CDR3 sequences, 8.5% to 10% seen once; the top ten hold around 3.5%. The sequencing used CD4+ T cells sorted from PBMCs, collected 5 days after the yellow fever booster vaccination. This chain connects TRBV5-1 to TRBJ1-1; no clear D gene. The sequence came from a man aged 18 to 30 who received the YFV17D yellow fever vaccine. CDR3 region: CASSLIGDAVEAFF. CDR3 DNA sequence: TGCGCCAGCAGCTTGATAGGAGATGCAGTGGAGGCTTTCTTT.